Presented here are 17 T cell receptor beta chains from one specimen sequenced in a study of cytomegalovirus exposure and HLA in healthy donors. PCR primers comprised 60 Vbeta and 13 Jbeta primers. Sequenced by immunoSEQ multiplex PCR; TCRdb stores in-frame clones only, minus some. The table shows 100,000 or so clones, with approximately 71% occurring only once. Sequencing was done on a sample of PBMCs. The source of these receptors is a male donor in good health and CMV-seropositive.

This sequence joins TRBV28 and TRBJ2-7, with 7 bases lining up with TRBD2. Germline V gene sequence: CDR1 MDHEN, CDR2 SYDVKM. Unmatched junction bases numbered 12, after V lost 3 bases and J lost 4 bases. The CDR3 has 16 amino acids. DNA for the CDR3: TGTGCCAGCAGTTTTACCCGGCTAGCGGCCCGATACGAGCAGTACTTC. Translation gives CASSFTRLAARYEQYF.

The chain links TRBV10-3 to TRBJ2-6; no clear D. This CDR3 region has 15 residues. V was trimmed by 3 bases and J by 4 bases, leaving 10 bases between them. The germline CDR1 and CDR2 sequences are ENHRY and SYGVKD. The CDR3 region has the DNA TGTGCCATCAGTGATGTCCTGGGCGGGGCCAACGTCCTGACTTTC. It encodes CAISDVLGGANVLTF.

The CDR3 DNA follows: TGTGCCAGGCTCTTAGCGAACAGAGATAATGAAAAACTGTTTTTT. Translation gives CARLLANRDNEKLFF. The gene calls are TRBV6-5 and TRBJ1-4; the D is unclear. V lost 9 bases, J lost 4 bases, and 18 bases lay in between. Germline-derived CDR1 and CDR2 are MNHEY and SVGAGI. This CDR3 contains 15 residues.

The chain has TRBV11-2 and TRBJ2-1; the match to TRBD2 covers 8 bases. V was clipped by 4 bases and J by 2 bases; unmatched bases: 4. Germline V gene sequence: CDR1 SGHAT, CDR2 FQNNGV. The CDR3 has 15 residues. CDR3 sequence: CASSSGGDTYNEQFF. Here the CDR3 DNA reads TGTGCCAGCAGCTCCGGGGGGGATACCTACAATGAGCAGTTCTTC.

This clone occurred a few times. The chain joins TRBV9 to TRBJ2-5; D might be TRBD2 (7 bases). Germline values: CDR1 SGDLS, CDR2 YYNGEE. This CDR3 contains 17 residues. V was cut by 0 bases and J by 2 bases, with 17 bases left in between. The CDR3 nucleotides are TGTGCCAGCAGCGTAGATGTCGGGGGGCACCAACAAGAGACCCAGTACTTC. Translated, it gives CASSVDVGGHQQETQYF.

The chain recombines TRBV6-6 with TRBJ2-1, with D possibly being TRBD2 (6 bases). There are 15 residues in the CDR3. With 6 bases removed from V and 4 bases from J, the gap between germline ends came to 16 bases. Germline CDR1 reads MNHNY; CDR2 reads SVGAGI (reference sequence). The CDR3 nucleotides are TGTGCCAGCAGCAGATCAGTAGCGGCTTACAATGAGCAGTTCTTC. Its translation is CASSRSVAAYNEQFF.

This clone has only a few counts. The chain recombines TRBV7-2 with TRBJ1-2, with no clear D. The germline gives CDR1 SGHTA, CDR2 FQGNSA. There are 15 residues in the CDR3. V dropped 0 bases and J dropped 6 bases, with 14 bases sitting between them. As DNA, the CDR3 is TGTGCCAGCAGCTTAGCCCAGTCAGGCCAGCATGGCTACACCTTC. Translating it yields CASSLAQSGQHGYTF. The full variable domain, in which reference TRBV7-2 and TRBJ1-2 provide the parts outside the CDR3, is GAGVSQSPSNKVTEKGKDVELRCDPISGHTALYWYRQSLGQGLEFLIYFQGNSAPDKSGLPSDRFSAERTGGSVSTLTIQRTQQEDSAVYLCASSLAQSGQHGYTFGSGTRLTVV.

This clone was seen once. The J gene is TRBJ1-2, the V gene TRBV7-2; D not resolved. Trimming cost V 6 bases and J 2 bases, with 4 bases left between them. This CDR3 is built from 11 residues. CDR1 is SGHTA and CDR2 is FQGNSA in the germline V gene. The CDR3 region has the DNA TGTGCCAGCAGTATCAACTATGGCTACACCTTC. Amino acids: CASSINYGYTF.

In this sample, this clone turned up a few times. This sequence joins TRBV19 and TRBJ2-7; 9 bases align to TRBD1. From germline, CDR1 is LNHDA and CDR2 SQIVND (reference sequence). The CDR3 loop spans 17 amino acids. With V trimmed by 3 bases and J by 2 bases, 11 bases remained unmatched. Written as DNA, the CDR3 is TGTGCCAGTAGTATGGGGACCGGGACAGGGATCGCCTACGAGCAGTACTTC. This translates into CASSMGTGTGIAYEQYF.

This clone is a singleton in its sample. V is TRBV4-1 and J is TRBJ2-5, with D maybe TRBD1 (5 bases). The germline V gene encodes CDR1 MGHRA and CDR2 YSYEKL. Deletions cut 1 base from V and 1 base from J, with 10 bases between. This CDR3 is 15 amino acids long. As DNA, the CDR3 is TGCGCCAGCAGCCAAGTCTGGGGCCCCCAAGAGACCCAGTACTTC. It encodes CASSQVWGPQETQYF.

The V gene is TRBV19, the J gene TRBJ1-5; 10 bases are a match to TRBD1. CDR3 size: 14 residues. Germline trimming cut 7 bases from V and 6 bases from J; bases unmatched to any gene: 6. Germline V gene data show CDR1 as LNHDA and CDR2 as SQIVND (reference sequence). The CDR3 DNA follows: TGTGCCAGTACCGACAGGGGGCTGGGTCAGCCCCAGCATTTT. It encodes CASTDRGLGQPQHF.

With regard to this clone: Compared with germline, one end of the junction differs, possibly owing to a read error. The CDR3 spells CSSSLLWRVGSDGYTF. The CDR3 bases are TGTTCCAGCAGCTTATTGTGGAGGGTGGGCAGTGATGGCTACACCTTC. V is TRBV7-9 and J is TRBJ1-2, with unresolved D. The CDR3 is made up of 16 amino acids. Germline-derived CDR1 and CDR2 are SEHNR and FQNEAQ (reference sequence).

A few counts support this clone. This chain connects TRBV7-3 to TRBJ2-1; possibly TRBD2 for D (7 bases). Trimming took off 0 bases at V and 2 bases at J, with 8 bases between the two ends. Germline CDR1 reads SGHTA; CDR2 reads FQGTGA. There are 15 residues in the CDR3. CDR3 in DNA: TGTGCCAGCAGCTTAACGCGGGGGCCCTACAATGAGCAGTTCTTC. This gives the protein CASSLTRGPYNEQFF.

V and J are TRBV5-1 and TRBJ2-1; 11 bases align to TRBD1. Germline values: CDR1 SGHRS, CDR2 YFSETQ. The CDR3 is 14 residues long. V lost 4 bases and J lost 8; bases outside the gene matches: 5. DNA for the CDR3: TGCGCCAGCAGCCAAGGGACAGGGGGGGATGAGCAGTTCTTC. Protein sequence: CASSQGTGGDEQFF.

The chain links TRBV7-6 to TRBJ2-1; TRBD2 matches at 7 bases. CDR3 size: 15 residues. The J segment lost 2 bases and the V segment lost 5 bases, leaving 6 bases of the junction unmatched. Germline values: CDR1 SGHVS, CDR2 FNYEAQ. The CDR3 spells CASSPGGVPYNEQFF. The CDR3 nucleotides read TGTGCCAGCAGCCCTGGGGGGGTTCCCTACAATGAGCAGTTCTTC.

The chain employs TRBV7-2 and TRBJ2-3; tentative D call: TRBD2 (8 bases). Germline V gene lookup returns CDR1 SGHTA and CDR2 FQGNSA. CDR3 length: 17 residues. V lost 7 bases, J lost 10 bases, and 30 bases lay in between. The CDR3 DNA is TGTGCCAGCATGATAGGGGGCGGGACTAGGAGGCGGCGGTCGCAGTATTTT. Amino acid sequence: CASMIGGGTRRRRSQYF.

The chain links TRBV6-1 to TRBJ2-1; 7 nucleotides line up with TRBD2. CDR3 length: 14 residues. Looked up from germline, CDR1 is MNHNS and CDR2 is SASEGT. V lost 7 bases, J lost 0 bases, and 3 bases stayed unmatched. Written as DNA, the CDR3 is TGTGCCAGCATTTGGGGGGGCTCCTACAATGAGCAGTTCTTC. It is translated as CASIWGGSYNEQFF.